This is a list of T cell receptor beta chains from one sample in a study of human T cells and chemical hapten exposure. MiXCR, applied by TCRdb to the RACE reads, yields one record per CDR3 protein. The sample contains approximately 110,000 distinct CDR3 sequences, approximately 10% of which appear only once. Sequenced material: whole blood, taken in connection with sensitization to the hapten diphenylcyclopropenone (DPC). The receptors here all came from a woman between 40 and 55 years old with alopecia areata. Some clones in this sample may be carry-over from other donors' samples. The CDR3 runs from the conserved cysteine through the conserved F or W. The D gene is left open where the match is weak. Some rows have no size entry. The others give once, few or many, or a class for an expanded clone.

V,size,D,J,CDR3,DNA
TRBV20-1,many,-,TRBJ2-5,CSARAHSILETQYF,TGCAGTGCTAGGGCCCATTCTATTTTGGAGACCCAGTACTTC
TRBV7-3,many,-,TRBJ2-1,CASSLTARGSYNEQFF,TGTGCCAGCAGCTTAACGGCCCGAGGGTCCTACAATGAGCAGTTCTTC
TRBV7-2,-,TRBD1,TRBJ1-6,CASSPRTGRHNSPLHF,TGTGCCAGCAGCCCCAGGACAGGACGGCATAATTCACCCCTCCACTTT
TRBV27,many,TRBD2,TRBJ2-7,CASSSGTSGRGGPSYF,TGTGCCAGCAGTTCCGGGACTAGCGGGCGAGGGGGACCTTCGTACTTC
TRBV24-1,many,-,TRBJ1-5,CATSDRLLPGPQHF,TGTGCCACCAGTGATCGTCTCCTCCCGGGACCCCAGCATTTT
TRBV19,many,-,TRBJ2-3,CASSMGQPTDTQYF,TGTGCCAGTAGTATGGGGCAGCCTACAGATACGCAGTATTTT
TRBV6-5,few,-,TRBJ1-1,CASSYSGPRSEAFF,TGTGCCAGCAGTTACTCGGGACCCCGGAGTGAAGCTTTCTTT
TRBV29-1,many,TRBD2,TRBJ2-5,CSSGGVGETQYF,TGCAGCAGCGGGGGGGTTGGGGAGACCCAGTACTTC
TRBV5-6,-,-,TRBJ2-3,CASSWATDTQYF,TGTGCCAGCAGCTGGGCAACAGATACGCAGTATTTT
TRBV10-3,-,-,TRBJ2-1,CAIKDSTYNEQFF,TGTGCCATCAAGGACAGTACCTACAATGAGCAGTTCTTC
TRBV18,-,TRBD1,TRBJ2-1,CASSPGQGLNNEQFF,TGTGCCAGCTCACCGGGACAGGGTCTGAACAATGAGCAGTTCTTC
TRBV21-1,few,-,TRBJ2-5,CASSRTGGNIGETQYF,TGTGCCAGCAGCAGGACAGGGGGCAATATAGGAGAGACCCAGTACTTC
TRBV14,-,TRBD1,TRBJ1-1,CASSAPGQGGTEAFF,TGTGCCAGCAGCGCTCCGGGACAGGGAGGGACTGAAGCTTTCTTT
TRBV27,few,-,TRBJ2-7,CASSLRGPYEQYF,TGTGCCAGCAGTTTAAGGGGTCCATACGAGCAGTACTTC
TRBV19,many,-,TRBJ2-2,CASTINGGTGELFF,TGTGCCAGTACCATTAATGGGGGCACCGGGGAGCTGTTTTTT
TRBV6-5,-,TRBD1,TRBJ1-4,CASRITGAREKLFF,TGTGCCAGCAGGATAACAGGGGCGCGTGAAAAACTGTTTTTT